Shown below are 6 T cell receptor beta chains from a single sample sequenced in a study of blood T cell repertoires in COVID-19. The assay was immunoSEQ multiplex PCR, and TCRdb's table has in-frame clones only and misses some. Here the sample spans around 40,000 clones, roughly 75% being singletons. The sample consisted of peripheral blood. These receptors originate from a man older than 75 with active or convalescent COVID-19.

The V call is TRBV7-2, the J call TRBJ2-3; TRBD1 matches at 7 bases. This CDR3 region has 15 residues. CDR1 and CDR2 (germline): SGHTA, FQGNSA. The J segment lost 5 bases and the V segment lost 5 bases, leaving 10 bases of the junction unmatched. The CDR3 is CASSLRQGAGDTQYF. The CDR3 DNA follows: TGTGCCAGCAGCCTAAGACAGGGCGCGGGAGATACGCAGTATTTT.

J is TRBJ2-1 and V is TRBV4-3; 7 bases map to TRBD2. Germline assignment: CDR1 LGHNA and CDR2 YSLEER. CDR3 length equals 17 residues. V was clipped by 0 bases and J by 4 bases; unmatched bases: 9. CDR3 bases: TGCGCCAGCAGCCAAGAGCTGGGCGGGGGTATATACAATGAGCAGTTCTTC. Protein product: CASSQELGGGIYNEQFF.

The sample holds a few counts of this clone. The rearrangement links TRBV27 to TRBJ2-5; 15 bases match TRBD2. This CDR3 region has 15 residues. Unmatched junction bases numbered 3, after V lost 5 bases and J lost 5 bases. The germline CDR1 and CDR2 sequences are MNHEY and SMNVEV (reference sequence). CDR3 residues: CASSPGTSGRETQYF. The CDR3 DNA follows: TGTGCCAGCAGTCCTGGGACTAGCGGGAGGGAGACCCAGTACTTC.

The rearrangement uses TRBV10-3 and TRBJ2-7; TRBD1 might be the D (5 bases). This CDR3 contains 11 residues. Germline assignment: CDR1 ENHRY and CDR2 SYGVKD. Trimming left V 6 bases short and J 3 bases short, with 6 bases between. CDR3: CAISRDYEQYF. For the CDR3, the DNA is TGTGCCATCAGCAGGGACTACGAGCAGTACTTC.

V and J are TRBV4-3 and TRBJ1-1; D uncertain. Germline-derived CDR1 and CDR2 are LGHNA and YSLEER. This CDR3 spans 16 amino acids. Trimming removed 4 bases from V and 3 bases from J, with 18 bases in between. CDR3 DNA sequence: TGCGCCAGCAGCCTTACTATCTCCGATTTCTACACTGAAGCTTTCTTT. Protein sequence: CASSLTISDFYTEAFF.

The chain uses TRBV28 and TRBJ1-1; D uncertain. This CDR3 has 13 amino acids. Trimming took off 9 bases at V and 4 bases at J, with 15 bases between the two ends. The germline CDR1 and CDR2 sequences are MDHEN and SYDVKM. Here the CDR3 reads CASNPGISTEAFF. In nucleotides, the CDR3 is TGTGCCAGTAACCCCGGGATTAGCACTGAAGCTTTCTTT.